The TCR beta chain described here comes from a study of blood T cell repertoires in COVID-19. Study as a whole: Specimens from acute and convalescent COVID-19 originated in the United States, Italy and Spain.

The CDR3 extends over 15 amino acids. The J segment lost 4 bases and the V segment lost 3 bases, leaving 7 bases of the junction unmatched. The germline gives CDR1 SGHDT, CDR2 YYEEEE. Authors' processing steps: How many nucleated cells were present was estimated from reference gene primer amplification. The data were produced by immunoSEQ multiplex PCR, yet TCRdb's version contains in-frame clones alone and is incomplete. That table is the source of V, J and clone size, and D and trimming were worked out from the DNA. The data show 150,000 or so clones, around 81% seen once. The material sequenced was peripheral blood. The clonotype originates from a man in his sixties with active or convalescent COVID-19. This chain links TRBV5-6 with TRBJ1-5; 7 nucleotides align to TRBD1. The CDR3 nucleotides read TGTGCCAGCAGCTACGGGACAGATTCTAATCAGCCCCAGCATTTT. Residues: CASSYGTDSNQPQHF.